This TCR beta chain was observed in a study of blood T cells in healthy people across ages. Study results and caveats: Older age coincided with a roughly linear decline in TCR beta diversity per million T cells. Estimated diversity that came from one million T cells was considered an underestimate.

A second about 6 to 12 cycle PCR used barcoded and J-beta primers. Sequencing recovered at least 2.5 million CDR3-containing paired-end reads from each sample. TCRdb itself ran the 5' RACE reads through MiXCR, one entry per CDR3 protein. Found here are fewer than 950,000 distinct CDR3 sequences, roughly 50% of them singletons; the top ten hold 40% to 50%. Germline CDR1 WSHSY, CDR2 SAAADI. Between the trimmed V and J ends, which lost 0 bases and 4 bases, there was a span of 7 bases. The CDR3 has 14 residues. A few counts support this clonotype. Antigen unknown. Sequencing used blood. The receptor comes from a man older than 75 in good health. The rearrangement uses TRBV10-2 and TRBJ1-5; D unclear. The CDR3 sequence is CASSESGGNQPQHF. CDR3 in DNA: TGCGCCAGCAGTGAGTCGGGAGGGAATCAGCCCCAGCATTTT.